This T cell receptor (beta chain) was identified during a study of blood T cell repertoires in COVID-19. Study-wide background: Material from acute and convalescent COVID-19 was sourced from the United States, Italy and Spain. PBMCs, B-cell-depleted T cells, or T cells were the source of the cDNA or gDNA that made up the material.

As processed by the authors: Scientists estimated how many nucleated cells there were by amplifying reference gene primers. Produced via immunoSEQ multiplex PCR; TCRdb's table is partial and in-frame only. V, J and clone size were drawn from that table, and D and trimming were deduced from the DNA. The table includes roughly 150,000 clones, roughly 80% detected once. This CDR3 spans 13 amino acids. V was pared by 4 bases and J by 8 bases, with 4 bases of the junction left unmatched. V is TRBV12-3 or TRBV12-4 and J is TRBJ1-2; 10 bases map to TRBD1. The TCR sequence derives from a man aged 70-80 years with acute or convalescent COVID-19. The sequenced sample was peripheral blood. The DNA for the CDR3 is TGTGCCAGCAGTTACGGGACAGGGGAAGGCTACACCTTC. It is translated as CASSYGTGEGYTF.